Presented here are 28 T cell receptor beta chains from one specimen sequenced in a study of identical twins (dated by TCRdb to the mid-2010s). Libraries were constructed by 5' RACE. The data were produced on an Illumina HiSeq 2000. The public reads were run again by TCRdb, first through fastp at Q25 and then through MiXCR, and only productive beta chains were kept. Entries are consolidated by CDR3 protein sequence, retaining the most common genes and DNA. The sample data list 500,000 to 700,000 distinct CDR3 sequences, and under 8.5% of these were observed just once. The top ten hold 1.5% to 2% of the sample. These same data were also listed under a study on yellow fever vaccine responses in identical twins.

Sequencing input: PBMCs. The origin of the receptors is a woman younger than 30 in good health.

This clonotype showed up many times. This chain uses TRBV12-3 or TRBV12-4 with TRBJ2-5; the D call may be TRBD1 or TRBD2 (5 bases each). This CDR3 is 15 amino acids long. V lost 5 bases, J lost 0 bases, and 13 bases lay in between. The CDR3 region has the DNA TGTGCCAGCAGTCCCAGGGCGGGTTACCAAGAGACCCAGTACTTC. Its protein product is CASSPRAGYQETQYF.

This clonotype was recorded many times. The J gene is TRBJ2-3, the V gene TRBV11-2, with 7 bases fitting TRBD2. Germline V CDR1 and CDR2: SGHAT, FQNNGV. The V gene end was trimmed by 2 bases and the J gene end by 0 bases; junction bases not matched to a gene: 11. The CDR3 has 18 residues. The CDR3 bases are TGTGCCAGCAGCTTAAGGGCGGGGGAGGCCACCAGCACAGATACGCAGTATTTT. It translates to CASSLRAGEATSTDTQYF.

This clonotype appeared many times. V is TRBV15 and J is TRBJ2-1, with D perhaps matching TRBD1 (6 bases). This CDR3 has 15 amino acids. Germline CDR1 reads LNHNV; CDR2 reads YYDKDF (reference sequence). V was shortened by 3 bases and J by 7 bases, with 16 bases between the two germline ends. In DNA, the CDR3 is TGTGCCACCAGCAGTGGCAGGGGACAAGTAAATGAGCAGTTCTTC. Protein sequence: CATSSGRGQVNEQFF.

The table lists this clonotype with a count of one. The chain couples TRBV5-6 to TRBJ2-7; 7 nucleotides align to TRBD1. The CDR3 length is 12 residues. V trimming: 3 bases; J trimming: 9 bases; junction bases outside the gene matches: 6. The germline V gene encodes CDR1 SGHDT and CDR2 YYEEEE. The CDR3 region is CASSSRQGPQYV. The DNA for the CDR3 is TGTGCCAGCAGCTCACGACAGGGCCCGCAGTACGTC.

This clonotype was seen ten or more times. CDR3 region: CASSPGTSVTNEQFF. CDR3 sequence (DNA): TGTGCCAGCAGCCCCGGGACTAGCGTCACCAATGAGCAGTTCTTC. The chain is built from TRBV13 and TRBJ2-1, with 10 bases aligning to TRBD2. CDR3 length equals 15 residues. Germline V CDR1 and CDR2: PRHDT, FYEKMQ (reference sequence). With V trimmed by 5 bases and J by 6 bases, 7 bases remained unmatched.

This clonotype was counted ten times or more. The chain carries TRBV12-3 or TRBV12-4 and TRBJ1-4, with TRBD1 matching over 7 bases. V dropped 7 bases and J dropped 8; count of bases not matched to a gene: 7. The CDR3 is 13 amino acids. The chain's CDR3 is CASTPRDREKLFF. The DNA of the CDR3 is TGTGCCAGCACTCCCCGGGACAGAGAAAAACTGTTTTTT.

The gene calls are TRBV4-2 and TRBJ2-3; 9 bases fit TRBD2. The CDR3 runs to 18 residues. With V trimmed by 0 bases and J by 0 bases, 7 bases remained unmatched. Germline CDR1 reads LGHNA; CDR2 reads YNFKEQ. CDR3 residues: CASSQEVAGVVSTDTQYF. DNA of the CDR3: TGTGCCAGCAGCCAAGAGGTAGCGGGAGTCGTGAGCACAGATACGCAGTATTTT.

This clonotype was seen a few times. The CDR3 nucleotides are TGTGCCAGCAGTGCGCGATTGTCCGGGGGTGAAGCTTTCTTT. It is translated as CASSARLSGGEAFF. The chain has TRBV12-3 or TRBV12-4 and TRBJ1-1; maybe TRBD1 (5 bases). V shed 5 bases and J shed 7 bases, with 17 bases lying between them. This CDR3 region has 14 residues.

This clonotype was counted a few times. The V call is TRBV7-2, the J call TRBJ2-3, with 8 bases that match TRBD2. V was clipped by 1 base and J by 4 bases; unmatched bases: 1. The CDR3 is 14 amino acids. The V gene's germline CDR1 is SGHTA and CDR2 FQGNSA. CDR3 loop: CASSLVGGADTQYF. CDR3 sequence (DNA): TGTGCCAGCAGCTTAGTCGGGGGGGCAGATACGCAGTATTTT.

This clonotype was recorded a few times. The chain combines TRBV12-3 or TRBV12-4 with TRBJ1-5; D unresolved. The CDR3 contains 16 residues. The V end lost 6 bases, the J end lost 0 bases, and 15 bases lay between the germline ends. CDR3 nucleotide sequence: TGTGCCAGCAGGCCGTCGGGGATTCTTAGCAATCAGCCCCAGCATTTT. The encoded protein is CASRPSGILSNQPQHF.

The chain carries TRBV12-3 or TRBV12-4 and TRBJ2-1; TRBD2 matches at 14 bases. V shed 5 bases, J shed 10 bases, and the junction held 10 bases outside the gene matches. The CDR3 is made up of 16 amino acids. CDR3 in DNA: TGTGCCAGCAGTCCTCCGGGACTAGCGGGAGCCGGAGAGCAGTTCTTC. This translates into CASSPPGLAGAGEQFF.

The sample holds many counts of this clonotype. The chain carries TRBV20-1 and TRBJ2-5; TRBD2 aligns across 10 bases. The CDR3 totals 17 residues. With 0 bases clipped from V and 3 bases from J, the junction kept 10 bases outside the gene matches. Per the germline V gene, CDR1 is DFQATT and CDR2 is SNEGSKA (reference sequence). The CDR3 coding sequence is TGCAGTGCTAGAGATATTATTCGCGGACTAGCGGAAGAGACCCAGTACTTC. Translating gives CSARDIIRGLAEETQYF.

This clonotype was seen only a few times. The DNA for the CDR3 is TGCGCCAGCAGCTTGGTTCCGGTTCGTGAGCAGTTCTTC. This codes for CASSLVPVREQFF. V and J are TRBV5-1 and TRBJ2-1; D not resolved. The CDR3 extends over 13 amino acids. CDR1 and CDR2 (germline): SGHRS, YFSETQ. V was pared by 0 bases and J by 9 bases, with 10 bases between.

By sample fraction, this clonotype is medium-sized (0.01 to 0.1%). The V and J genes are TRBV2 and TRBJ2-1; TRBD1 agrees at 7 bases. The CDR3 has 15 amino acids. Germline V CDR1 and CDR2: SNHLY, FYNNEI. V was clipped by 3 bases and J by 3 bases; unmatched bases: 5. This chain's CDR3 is CASSDSQGDYNEQFF. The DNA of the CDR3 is TGTGCCAGCAGTGACAGTCAGGGGGACTACAATGAGCAGTTCTTC.

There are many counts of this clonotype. CDR3 sequence (DNA): TGTGCCAGCAGCTTCGGGGGTAGGACTGAAGCTTTCTTT. Protein sequence: CASSFGGRTEAFF. V usage is TRBV12-3 or TRBV12-4 and J usage is TRBJ1-1; D is perhaps TRBD1 (5 bases). The CDR3 extends over 13 amino acids. V lost 6 bases and J 5 bases, leaving 13 bases between the germline ends.

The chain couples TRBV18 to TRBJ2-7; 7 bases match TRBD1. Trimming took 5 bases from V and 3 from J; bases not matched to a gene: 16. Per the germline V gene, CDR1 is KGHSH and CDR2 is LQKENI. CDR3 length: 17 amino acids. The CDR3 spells CASSSYGGRQGVYEQYF. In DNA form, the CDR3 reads TGTGCCAGCTCATCATACGGAGGACGACAGGGAGTCTACGAGCAGTACTTC.

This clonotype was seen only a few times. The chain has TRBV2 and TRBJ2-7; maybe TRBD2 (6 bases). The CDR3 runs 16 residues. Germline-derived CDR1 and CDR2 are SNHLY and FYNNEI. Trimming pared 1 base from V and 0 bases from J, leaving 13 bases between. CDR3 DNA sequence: TGTGCCAGCAGTGAAGGATTAGCGGAGAGCTCCTACGAGCAGTACTTC. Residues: CASSEGLAESSYEQYF.

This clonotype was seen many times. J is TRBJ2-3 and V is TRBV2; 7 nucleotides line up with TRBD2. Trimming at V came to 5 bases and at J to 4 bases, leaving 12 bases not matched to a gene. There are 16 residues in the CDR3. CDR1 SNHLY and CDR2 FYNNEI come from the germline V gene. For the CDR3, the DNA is TGTGCCAGCAGTCCCAAGGTGCGGGAGTTCTCAGATACGCAGTATTTT. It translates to CASSPKVREFSDTQYF.

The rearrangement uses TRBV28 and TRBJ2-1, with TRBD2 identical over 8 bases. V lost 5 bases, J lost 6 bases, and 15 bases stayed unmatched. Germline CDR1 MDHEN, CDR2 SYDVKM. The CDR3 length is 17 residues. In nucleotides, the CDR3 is TGTGCCAGCAGTCCACGATCGGCGGGGGGACCTGGCAATGAGCAGTTCTTC. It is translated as CASSPRSAGGPGNEQFF.

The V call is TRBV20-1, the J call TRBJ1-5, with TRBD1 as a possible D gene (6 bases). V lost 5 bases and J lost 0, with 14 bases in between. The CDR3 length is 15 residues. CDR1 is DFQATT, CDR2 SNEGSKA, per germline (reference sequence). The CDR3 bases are TGCAGTGCTTCCGGGACAAATTATAGCAATCAGCCCCAGCATTTT. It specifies CSASGTNYSNQPQHF.

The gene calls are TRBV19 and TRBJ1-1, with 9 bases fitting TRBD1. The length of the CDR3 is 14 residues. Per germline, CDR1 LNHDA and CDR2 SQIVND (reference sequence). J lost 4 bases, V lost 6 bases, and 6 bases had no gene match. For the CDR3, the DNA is TGTGCCAGTAGCACGATGACAGGGGGCACTGAAGCTTTCTTT. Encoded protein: CASSTMTGGTEAFF.

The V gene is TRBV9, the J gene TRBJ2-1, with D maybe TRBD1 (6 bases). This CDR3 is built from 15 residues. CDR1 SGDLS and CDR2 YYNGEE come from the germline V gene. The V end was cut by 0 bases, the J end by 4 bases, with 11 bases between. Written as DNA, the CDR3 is TGTGCCAGCAGCGTAGCCCTTACAGGGTACAATGAGCAGTTCTTC. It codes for CASSVALTGYNEQFF.

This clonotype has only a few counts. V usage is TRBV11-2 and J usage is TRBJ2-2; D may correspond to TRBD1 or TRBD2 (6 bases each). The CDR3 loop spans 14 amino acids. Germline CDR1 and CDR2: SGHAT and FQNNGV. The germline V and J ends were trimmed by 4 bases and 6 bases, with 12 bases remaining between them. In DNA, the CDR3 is TGTGCCAGCAGCTCCCCGGGGGCCGCCGGGGAGCTGTTTTTT. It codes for CASSSPGAAGELFF. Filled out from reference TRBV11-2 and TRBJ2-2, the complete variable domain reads EAGVAQSPRYKIIEKRQSVAFWCNPISGHATLYWYQQILGQGPKLLIQFQNNGVVDDSQLPKDRFSAERLKGVDSTLKIQPAKLEDSAVYLCASSSPGAAGELFFGEGSRLTVL.

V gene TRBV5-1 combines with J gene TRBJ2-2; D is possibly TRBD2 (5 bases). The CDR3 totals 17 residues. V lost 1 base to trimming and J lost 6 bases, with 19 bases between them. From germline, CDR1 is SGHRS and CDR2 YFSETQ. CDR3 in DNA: TGCGCCAGCAGCTTGCCAATCGGACTTCTCGGCGCCGGGGAGCTGTTTTTT. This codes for CASSLPIGLLGAGELFF.

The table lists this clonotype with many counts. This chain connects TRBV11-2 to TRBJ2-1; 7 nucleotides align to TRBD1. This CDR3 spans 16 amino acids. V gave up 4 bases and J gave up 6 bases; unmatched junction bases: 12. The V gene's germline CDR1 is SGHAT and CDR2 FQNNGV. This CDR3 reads CASSYEPGTAINEQFF. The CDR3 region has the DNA TGTGCCAGCAGCTACGAACCCGGGACAGCTATCAATGAGCAGTTCTTC.

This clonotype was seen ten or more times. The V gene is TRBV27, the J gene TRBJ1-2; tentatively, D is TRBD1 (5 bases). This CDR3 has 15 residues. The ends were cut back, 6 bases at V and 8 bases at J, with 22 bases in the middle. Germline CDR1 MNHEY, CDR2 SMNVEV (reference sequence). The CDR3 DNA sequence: TGTGCCAGCAGGAAGGGACTCCATTCCCTCTCAGGCTACACCTTC. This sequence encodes CASRKGLHSLSGYTF.

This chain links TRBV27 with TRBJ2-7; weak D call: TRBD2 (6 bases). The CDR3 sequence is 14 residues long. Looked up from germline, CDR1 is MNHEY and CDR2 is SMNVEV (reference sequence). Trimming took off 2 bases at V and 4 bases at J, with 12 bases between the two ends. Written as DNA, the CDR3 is TGTGCCAGCAGTTTAGACGGGACTGGTTACGAGCAGTACTTC. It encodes CASSLDGTGYEQYF.

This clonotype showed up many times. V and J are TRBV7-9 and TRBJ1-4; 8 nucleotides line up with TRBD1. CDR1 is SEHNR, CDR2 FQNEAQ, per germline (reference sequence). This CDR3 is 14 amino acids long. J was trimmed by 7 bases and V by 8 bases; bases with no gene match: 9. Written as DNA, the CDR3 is TGTGCCAGCCTCGCCGGGACAGGAGGTGAAAAACTGTTTTTT. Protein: CASLAGTGGEKLFF. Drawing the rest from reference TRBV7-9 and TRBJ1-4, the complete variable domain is DTGVSQNPRHKITKRGQNVTFRCDPISEHNRLYWYRQTLGQGPEFLTYFQNEAQLEKSRLLSDRFSAERPKGSFSTLEIQRTEQGDSAMYLCASLAGTGGEKLFFGSGTQLSVL.